What follows are 2 T cell receptor beta chains derived from one specimen sequenced in a study of CD8 T cells in Susac syndrome. Random hexamers primed reverse transcription of about 0.5 to 1 ug RNA. TCRdb independently ran MiXCR on the immunoSEQ multiplex PCR reads; one entry per CDR3 protein. This sample has about 300,000 distinct CDR3 sequences, with roughly 85% found just once. Sequenced sample: CD8+ T cells from PBMCs. The receptors originated from a human donor with multiple sclerosis.

V is TRBV30 and J is TRBJ2-7, with 8 bases aligning to TRBD2. The CDR3 is 13 residues long. The germline gives CDR1 GTSNPN, CDR2 SVGIG (reference sequence). V lost 7 bases and J lost 0; bases outside the gene matches: 5. The CDR3 DNA reads TGTGCCTCTGAAAGCGGGAGCTCCTACGAGCAGTACTTC. The encoded protein is CASESGSSYEQYF.

For the CDR3, the DNA is TGTGCCAGCAGCTTAGACGGGACAGTTCGAGAGACCCAGTACTTC. It codes for CASSLDGTVRETQYF. V is TRBV7-6 and J is TRBJ2-5; 7 bases fit TRBD1. Germline V gives CDR1 SGHVS, CDR2 FNYEAQ. This CDR3 has 15 amino acids. The ends lost 1 base at V and 4 bases at J; junction bases unmatched: 6.